Listed here are 9 T cell receptor beta chains from one sample, sequenced in a study of lung T cells in sarcoidosis with Löfgren's syndrome. TCRdb fed the reads into MiXCR, producing one record per CDR3 protein. The sample shows 55,000 to 80,000 distinct CDR3 sequences, around 20% of them seen only once. The sample was CD4+ T cells from PBMCs. The receptor set was obtained from a human donor with sarcoidosis (Löfgren's syndrome or another form), or a control subject (not recorded which).

Note on this clonotype: Possible read error: a much larger clone is one base away. The V call is TRBV28, the J call TRBJ2-1; D gene unclear. Germline V gives CDR1 MDHEN, CDR2 SYDVKM. The V end lost 7 bases, the J end lost 6 bases, and 13 bases lay between the germline ends. This CDR3 contains 13 residues. CDR3 residues: CASIFPWGNEQFF. CDR3 bases: TGTGCCAGCATCTTCCCCTGGGGCAATGAGCAGTTCTTC.

This clonotype appeared once. The CDR3 does not end in the conserved phenylalanine or tryptophan, so this is likely a read error. The J gene is TRBJ1-1, the V gene TRBV29-1; tentatively, D is TRBD1 (5 bases). Germline V gives CDR1 SQVTM, CDR2 ANQGSEA. V was cut by 3 bases and J by 3 bases, with 11 bases left in between. CDR3 size: 13 residues. In nucleotides, the CDR3 is TGCAGCGTTGACCCCCAGGGATACACTGAAGCTTTCTCT. This gives the protein CSVDPQGYTEAFS.

Comments on this clonotype: Possible read error: a much larger clone is one base away. This chain links TRBV7-2 with TRBJ2-3; a weak D match, TRBD1 (5 bases). The CDR3 is 15 amino acids. The V gene's germline CDR1 is SGHTA and CDR2 FQGNSA. V was pared by 0 bases and J by 10 bases, with 17 bases between. The DNA for the CDR3 is TGTGCCAGCAGCTTAGCCCTCCATGGACATGGGGCGCAGTATTTT. It is translated as CASSLALHGHGAQYF.

This clonotype has a count of ten or more. The chain carries TRBV6-1 and TRBJ1-5; TRBD1 matches at 10 bases. This CDR3 is built from 13 residues. Trimming cost V 6 bases and J 11 bases; bases outside gene matches: 7. Per germline, CDR1 MNHNS and CDR2 SASEGT. CDR3 nucleotide sequence: TGTGCCAGCAGGGGGACAGGGGCCCAGTCCCAGCATTTT. Translation: CASRGTGAQSQHF.

The chain employs TRBV11-2 and TRBJ1-1; D is uncertain. Germline assignment: CDR1 SGHAT and CDR2 FQNNGV. Trimming left V 4 bases short and J 4 bases short, with 22 bases between. The CDR3 consists of 17 residues. The CDR3 nucleotides are TGTGCCAGCAGCTCGAGGCCTACGAGTATGAGAACCACTGAAGCTTTCTTT. Amino acids: CASSSRPTSMRTTEAFF. The variable domain in full, with the rest retrieved from reference TRBV11-2 and TRBJ1-1, is EAGVAQSPRYKIIEKRQSVAFWCNPISGHATLYWYQQILGQGPKLLIQFQNNGVVDDSQLPKDRFSAERLKGVDSTLKIQPAKLEDSAVYLCASSSRPTSMRTTEAFFGQGTRLTVV.

This clonotype was seen a few times. A much larger clonotype is one base distant, so this may be a read error. The final CDR3 position lacks the conserved phenylalanine or tryptophan, pointing to a likely read error. V is TRBV27 and J is TRBJ2-5; 9 bases map to TRBD1. The CDR3 extends over 13 amino acids. From germline, CDR1 is MNHEY and CDR2 SMNVEV (reference sequence). V dropped 6 bases and J dropped 5; count of bases not matched to a gene: 4. The CDR3 DNA sequence: TGTGCCAGCAGACACAGGGGGCTGGAGACCCAGTACCTC. Its translation: CASRHRGLETQYL.

The sample holds many counts of this clonotype. The chain has TRBV3-1 and TRBJ2-3; TRBD2 matches at 7 bases. The V gene end was trimmed by 3 bases and the J gene end by 2 bases; junction bases not matched to a gene: 5. The CDR3 is made up of 15 amino acids. CDR1 and CDR2 (germline): LGHDT, YNNKEL (reference sequence). The DNA for the CDR3 is TGTGCCAGCAGCCAGCGCGGGGGACTCACAGATACGCAGTATTTT. This sequence encodes CASSQRGGLTDTQYF.

This clonotype was detected many times. This chain links TRBV7-9 with TRBJ2-2, with 7 bases lining up with TRBD1. Per the germline V gene, CDR1 is SEHNR and CDR2 is FQNEAQ (reference sequence). The CDR3 contains 15 residues. Trimming removed 3 bases from V and 5 bases from J; junction bases left unmatched: 6. The CDR3 loop is CASSLGQLRTGELFF. As DNA, the CDR3 is TGTGCCAGCAGCTTGGGACAGCTAAGGACCGGGGAGCTGTTTTTT.

This clonotype was picked up many times. The rearrangement uses TRBV4-3 and TRBJ2-3; perhaps TRBD1 as D (5 bases). This CDR3 comprises 17 residues. Germline CDR1 reads LGHNA; CDR2 reads YSLEER. Trimming took 0 bases from V and 2 from J, leaving 15 bases between them. As DNA, the CDR3 is TGCGCCAGCAGCCAAGAGGCAGGGTTGAGGCCCACAGATACGCAGTATTTT. Translating it yields CASSQEAGLRPTDTQYF.